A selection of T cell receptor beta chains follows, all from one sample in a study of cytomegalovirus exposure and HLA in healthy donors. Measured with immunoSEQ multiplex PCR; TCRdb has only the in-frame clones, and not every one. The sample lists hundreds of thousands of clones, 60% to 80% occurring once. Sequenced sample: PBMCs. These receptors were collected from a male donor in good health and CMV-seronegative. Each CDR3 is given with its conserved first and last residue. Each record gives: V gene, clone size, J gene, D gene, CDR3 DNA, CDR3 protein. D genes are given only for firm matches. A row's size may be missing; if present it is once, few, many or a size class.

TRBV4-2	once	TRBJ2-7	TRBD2	TGTGCCAGCAGCCGAACGACTAGCGGGGTTACCTACGAGCAGTACTTC	CASSRTTSGVTYEQYF
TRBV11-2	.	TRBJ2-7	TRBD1	TGTGCCAGCAGCTTCGCAGGGGACAGTCTAGTCTACGAGCAGTACTTC	CASSFAGDSLVYEQYF
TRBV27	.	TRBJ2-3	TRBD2	TGTGCCAGCAGTTTAGCGGGAGGCCTCTCAGATACGCAGTATTTT	CASSLAGGLSDTQYF
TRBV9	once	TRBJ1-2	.	TGTGCCAGCAGCGCGGGGGGGGACGGTAACTATGGCTACACCTTC	CASSAGGDGNYGYTF
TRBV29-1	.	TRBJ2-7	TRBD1	TGCAGCGCGTCCGGGACAGGAACTTCCTACGAGCAGTACTTC	CSASGTGTSYEQYF
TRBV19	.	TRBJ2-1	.	TGTGCCAGTACTCATCCCGGAGGGGTCTACAATGAGCAGTTCTTC	CASTHPGGVYNEQFF
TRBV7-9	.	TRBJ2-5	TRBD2	TGTGCCAGCAGCCAGGGCGCTAGCGGCAGGGAGACCCAGTACTTC	CASSQGASGRETQYF
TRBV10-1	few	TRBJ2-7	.	TGCGCCAGCAGGCCAAATTGGGGGGATGAGGAGCAGTACTTC	CASRPNWGDEEQYF
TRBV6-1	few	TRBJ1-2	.	TGTGCCAGCAGCGCGGACGGGAGAAGCTATGGCTACACCTTC	CASSADGRSYGYTF
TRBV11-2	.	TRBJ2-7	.	TGTGCCAGCAGCTCCCCTCCCGAGCAGTACTTC	CASSSPPEQYF
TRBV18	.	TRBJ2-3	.	TGTGCCAGCTCACCATTAGTGATCTCGAGCACAGATACGCAGTATTTT	CASSPLVISSTDTQYF
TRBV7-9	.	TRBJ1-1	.	TGTGCCAGCAGCTTAGATGACCCAGCGGTGACTGAAGCTTTCTTT	CASSLDDPAVTEAFF
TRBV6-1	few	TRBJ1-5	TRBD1	TGTGCCAGCCGCGACAGGGTAGGGAATCAGCCCCAGCATTTT	CASRDRVGNQPQHF
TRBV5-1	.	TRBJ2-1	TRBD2	TGCGCCAGCAGCACTAGCGGAATCCCCGGGGAGCAGTTCTTC	CASSTSGIPGEQFF
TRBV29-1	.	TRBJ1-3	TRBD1	TGCAGCGCCCGAGTTCCGGGACAGGGTACCAGTAAGGGAGGAAACACCATATATTTT	CSARVPGQGTSKGGNTIYF
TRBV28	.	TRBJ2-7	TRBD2	TGTGCCAGCAGTCAGCGACTAGCGGGAGACTACGAGCAGTACTTC	CASSQRLAGDYEQYF
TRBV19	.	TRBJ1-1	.	TGTGCCAGTAGTATAGATACTCGGCAGGGGAACACTGAAGCTTTCTTT	CASSIDTRQGNTEAFF
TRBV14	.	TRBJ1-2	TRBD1	TGTGCCAGCAGCCGCGGACAGGGGACTTTCTATGGCTACACCTTC	CASSRGQGTFYGYTF
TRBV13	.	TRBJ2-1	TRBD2	TGTGCCAGCAGCTTATGGAGGGAAGCGGCAGTAGCGGGGTCCAATGAGCAGTTCTTC	CASSLWREAAVAGSNEQFF
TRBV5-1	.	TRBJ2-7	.	TGCGCCAGCAGCTTGGCCGGACAGAGAAACTCCTACGAGCAGTACTTC	CASSLAGQRNSYEQYF
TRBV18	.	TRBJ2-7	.	TGTGCCAGCTCAATGGTGGACTTGTCCTACGAGCAGTACTTC	CASSMVDLSYEQYF
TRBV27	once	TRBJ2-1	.	TGTGCCAGCAGCTCCCCCACGACTAGTGGCAATGAGCAGTTCTTC	CASSSPTTSGNEQFF